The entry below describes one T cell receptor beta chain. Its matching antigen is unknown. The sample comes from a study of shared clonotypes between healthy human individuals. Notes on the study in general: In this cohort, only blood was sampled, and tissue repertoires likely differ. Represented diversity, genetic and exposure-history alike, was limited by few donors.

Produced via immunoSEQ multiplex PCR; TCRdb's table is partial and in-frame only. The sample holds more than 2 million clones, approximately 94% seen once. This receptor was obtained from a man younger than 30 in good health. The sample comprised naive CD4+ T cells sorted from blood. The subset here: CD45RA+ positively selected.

CDR3 nucleotides: TGTGCCAGCAGCCCCCAGACTAGCGGAGTTATCGGTGAGCAGTTCTTC. Residues: CASSPQTSGVIGEQFF. The chain employs TRBV11-3 and TRBJ2-1, with 9 bases matching TRBD2. The CDR3 consists of 16 residues. V lost 5 bases, J lost 9 bases, and 14 bases stayed unmatched. CDR1 and CDR2 from the germline V gene are SGHNT and YENEEA.